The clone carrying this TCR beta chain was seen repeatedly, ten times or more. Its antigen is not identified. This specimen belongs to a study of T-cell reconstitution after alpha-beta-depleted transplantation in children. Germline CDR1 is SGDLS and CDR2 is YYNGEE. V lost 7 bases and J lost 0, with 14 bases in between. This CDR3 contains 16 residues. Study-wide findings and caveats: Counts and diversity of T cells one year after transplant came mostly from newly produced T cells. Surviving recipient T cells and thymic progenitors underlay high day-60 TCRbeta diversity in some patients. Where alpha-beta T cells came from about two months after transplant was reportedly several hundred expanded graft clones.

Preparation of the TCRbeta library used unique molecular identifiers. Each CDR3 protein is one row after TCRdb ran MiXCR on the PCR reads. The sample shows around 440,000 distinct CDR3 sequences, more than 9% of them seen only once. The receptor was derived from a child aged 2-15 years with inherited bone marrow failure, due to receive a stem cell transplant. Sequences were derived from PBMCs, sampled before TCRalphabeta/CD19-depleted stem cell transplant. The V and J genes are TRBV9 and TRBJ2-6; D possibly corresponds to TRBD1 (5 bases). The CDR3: CASQPGHSSGANVLTF. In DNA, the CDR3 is TGTGCCAGCCAGCCAGGGCACAGCTCTGGGGCCAACGTCCTGACTTTC.